The present T cell receptor (beta chain) was sequenced within a study of vaccination and CD4 T cells after COVID-19. Study as a whole: Control wells got either CEFX epitopes, HIV-1 Nef peptides, or no peptide at all.

The treatment here: roughly 10-day PBMC culture with coronavirus spike peptide pools or control peptides (ViraFEST assay). CDR3 size: 15 residues. V lost 2 bases, J lost 5 bases, and 14 bases lay in between. Germline V CDR1 and CDR2: SGDLS, YYNGEE. Concerning this clonotype: The antigen remains undetermined.

Sequenced with the Oncomine TCR Beta short-read assay was DNA taken from cultured CD4+ T cells. Via MiXCR, TCRdb re-called the PCR reads, giving one row per CDR3 protein. The data hold about 12,000 distinct CDR3 sequences, with approximately 50% observed a single time. V is TRBV9 and J is TRBJ2-1, with D tentatively TRBD1 or TRBD2 (5 bases each). Sample: CD4+ T cells from blood, cultured in vitro. The source of this sequence is a human donor who had recovered from COVID-19. The DNA for the CDR3 is TGTGCCAGCAGCGTTGACTCCGGGACCCACAATGAGCAGTTCTTC. Translation: CASSVDSGTHNEQFF.